Below are 29 T cell receptor beta chains sequenced from a single sample in a study of T cell responses to AZD1222 COVID-19 vaccine. Measured with immunoSEQ multiplex PCR; TCRdb has only the in-frame clones, and not every one. The sample has approximately 150,000 clones; 80% to 95% are singletons. The sequencing here drew on peripheral blood, taken on day 0 of AZD1222 vaccination. The source of these receptors is an adult in good health.

The chain has TRBV29-1 and TRBJ2-1; perhaps TRBD2 as D (5 bases). This CDR3 comprises 12 residues. Deletions cut 4 bases from V and 6 bases from J, with 10 bases between. CDR1 SQVTM and CDR2 ANQGSEA come from the germline V gene. The CDR3 DNA sequence: TGCAGCGTTGCTGGGAGCATCAATGAGCAGTTCTTC. Translated: CSVAGSINEQFF.

V gene TRBV3-1 (or the pseudogene TRBV3-2) combines with J gene TRBJ2-5, with 9 positions matching TRBD2. With V trimmed by 1 base and J by 7 bases, 13 bases remained unmatched. Germline loops: CDR1 LGHDT, CDR2 YNNKEL (reference sequence). This CDR3 comprises 17 residues. The CDR3 DNA sequence: TGTGCCAGCAGCCAAGGACTAGCGGATGGGGTCCGCGGGACCCAGTACTTC. Protein product: CASSQGLADGVRGTQYF.

This chain links TRBV19 with TRBJ2-2; D may be TRBD2 (5 bases). The CDR3 runs to 16 residues. Trimming shortened V by 5 bases and J by 1 base, and 14 bases separated the two germline ends. The germline CDR1 and CDR2 sequences are LNHDA and SQIVND (reference sequence). The CDR3 spells CASSPARGQNTGELFF. CDR3 nucleotides: TGTGCCAGTAGTCCCGCTCGGGGTCAGAACACCGGGGAGCTGTTTTTT.

The genes are TRBV27 and TRBJ2-7; 7 nucleotides agree with TRBD2. CDR3 length equals 15 residues. Germline V gene sequence: CDR1 MNHEY, CDR2 SMNVEV (reference sequence). The V gene end was trimmed by 4 bases and the J gene end by 0 bases; junction bases not matched to a gene: 6. CDR3 sequence: CASSYSGPYSYEQYF. The CDR3 nucleotides are TGTGCCAGCAGTTATAGCGGGCCTTACTCCTACGAGCAGTACTTC.

The chain couples TRBV5-4 to TRBJ2-2, with 12 positions matching TRBD2. J gave up 4 bases and V 4 bases, and 11 bases lay outside the gene matches. The CDR3 is made up of 18 amino acids. Germline V lookup: CDR1 SGHNT, CDR2 YYREEE (reference sequence). The CDR3 DNA follows: TGTGCCAGCAGCACCGATCTAGCGGGGGGGCGTGGCACCGGGGAGCTGTTTTTT. Protein: CASSTDLAGGRGTGELFF.

V is TRBV7-9 and J is TRBJ1-2; TRBD1 is a possible D gene (5 bases). V was pared by 1 base and J by 8 bases, with 11 bases between. The CDR3 sequence is 13 residues long. Germline assignment: CDR1 SEHNR and CDR2 FQNEAQ (reference sequence). The CDR3 sequence: CASSLESGHGYTF. The CDR3, as DNA: TGTGCCAGCAGCTTAGAGTCGGGGCACGGCTACACCTTC.

The chain has TRBV6-5 and TRBJ2-7, with unresolved D. The CDR3 sequence is 12 residues long. Trimming stripped 7 bases from V and 2 bases from J, with 9 bases between. From germline, CDR1 is MNHEY and CDR2 SVGAGI. The CDR3: CASKTDTYEQYF. In nucleotides, the CDR3 is TGTGCCAGCAAAACAGATACCTACGAGCAGTACTTC.

This clone was seen only a few times. The chain links TRBV18 to TRBJ1-1; 7 bases are shared with TRBD1. J gave up 3 bases and V 3 bases, and 4 bases lay outside the gene matches. The germline V gene has CDR1 KGHSH and CDR2 LQKENI. The CDR3 length is 14 residues. CDR3 nucleotides: TGTGCCAGCTCACCGACAGGGACGGACACTGAAGCTTTCTTT. Its protein is CASSPTGTDTEAFF.

V gene TRBV12-3 or TRBV12-4 combines with J gene TRBJ1-6; D is ambiguous. The CDR3 runs 12 residues. V lost 4 bases and J lost 9, with 7 bases in between. The CDR3 is CASSSLSSPLHF. The CDR3 DNA sequence: TGTGCCAGCAGTTCCCTAAGTTCACCCCTCCACTTT.

The sample holds a few counts of this clone. V gene TRBV20-1 combines with J gene TRBJ2-7; D perhaps matches TRBD2 (5 bases). Germline V gene lookup returns CDR1 DFQATT and CDR2 SNEGSKA (reference sequence). The CDR3 contains 16 residues. The ends were cut back, 3 bases at V and 2 bases at J, with 20 bases in the middle. The CDR3 nucleotides are TGCAGTGCTAGTTCAATCGATAAGCGGAGCCCCTACGAGCAGTACTTC. It specifies CSASSIDKRSPYEQYF.

The count of this clone is one. V and J are TRBV27 and TRBJ2-7; 12 nucleotides line up with TRBD2. The CDR3 loop spans 15 amino acids. V was clipped by 6 bases and J by 4 bases; unmatched bases: 7. CDR1 MNHEY and CDR2 SMNVEV come from the germline V gene (reference sequence). The CDR3 region is CASRHRLAGAYEQYF. In nucleotides, the CDR3 is TGTGCCAGCAGGCATCGACTAGCGGGAGCGTACGAGCAGTACTTC.

This chain connects TRBV12-3 or TRBV12-4 to TRBJ1-5, with a tentative D call TRBD1 (5 bases). This CDR3 has 13 amino acids. V lost 7 bases and J 1 base, leaving 8 bases between the germline ends. This CDR3 reads CASTRQSNQPQHF. CDR3 sequence (DNA): TGTGCCAGCACTCGACAGAGCAATCAGCCCCAGCATTTT.

The chain's CDR3 is CASSRRAGSTDTQYF. The CDR3 nucleotides read TGTGCCAGTAGCCGACGAGCGGGGAGCACAGATACGCAGTATTTT. The chain combines TRBV19 with TRBJ2-3; 7 positions match TRBD2. The CDR3 consists of 15 residues. V lost 6 bases and J lost 0; bases outside the gene matches: 6. The V gene's germline CDR1 is LNHDA and CDR2 SQIVND (reference sequence).

The V and J genes are TRBV2 and TRBJ1-2; no clear D gene. The V and J ends lost 3 bases and 8 bases respectively, with 10 bases between them. The germline gives CDR1 SNHLY, CDR2 FYNNEI. The CDR3 consists of 12 residues. The CDR3 reads CASSDRRGGYTF. The CDR3 DNA sequence: TGTGCCAGCAGTGACAGGAGAGGAGGCTACACCTTC.

The V and J genes are TRBV19 and TRBJ1-6; weak D call: TRBD1 (6 bases). The CDR3 contains 13 residues. Trimming pared 6 bases from V and 10 bases from J, leaving 13 bases between. In germline, CDR1 is LNHDA, CDR2 SQIVND (reference sequence). CDR3 residues: CASRGTGSSPLHF. CDR3 in DNA: TGTGCCAGTAGGGGCACAGGGAGCTCACCCCTCCACTTT.

V is TRBV2 and J is TRBJ2-1; possibly TRBD2 for D (6 bases). Trimming cost V 9 bases and J 7 bases, with 16 bases left between them. The CDR3 sequence is 13 residues long. Germline CDR1 and CDR2: SNHLY and FYNNEI. The CDR3 is CARSLALHNEQFF. For the CDR3, the DNA is TGTGCCAGATCGCTAGCGCTTCATAATGAGCAGTTCTTC.

The chain has TRBV5-6 and TRBJ2-1; 8 nucleotides line up with TRBD2. Germline CDR1 SGHDT, CDR2 YYEEEE. The CDR3 is made up of 16 amino acids. J lost 5 bases, V lost 0 bases, and 7 bases had no gene match. CDR3 sequence (DNA): TGTGCCAGCAGCTTGGTTTGGGCGGGGGGCCACAATGAGCAGTTCTTC. As protein: CASSLVWAGGHNEQFF.

The V gene is TRBV6-6, the J gene TRBJ2-3; the D gene is possibly TRBD2 (6 bases). This CDR3 is built from 18 residues. The V gene's germline CDR1 is MNHNY and CDR2 SVGAGI (reference sequence). Trimming pared 5 bases from V and 0 bases from J, leaving 21 bases between. The CDR3 sequence: CASSPPLGERASTDTQYF. In DNA, the CDR3 is TGTGCCAGCAGTCCACCTCTGGGGGAGCGGGCTAGCACAGATACGCAGTATTTT.

The rearrangement links TRBV7-9 to TRBJ2-7; D might be TRBD1 or TRBD2, each matching 5 bases. The CDR3 has 13 amino acids. The germline gives CDR1 SEHNR, CDR2 FQNEAQ (reference sequence). V was pared by 8 bases and J by 11 bases, with 22 bases between. The CDR3 nucleotides read TGTGCCAGCGGGGACGGCCACACTCCACTGGAGTACTTC. Translating it yields CASGDGHTPLEYF.

This clone has just one count. At one end, the junction sequence differs from germline, possibly due to a read error. The CDR3 spells CTSSLGAQRGEKLFF. Written as DNA, the CDR3 is TGCACCAGCAGCTTGGGAGCCCAAAGGGGGGAAAAACTGTTTTTT. The chain couples TRBV5-1 to TRBJ1-4; D may be TRBD1 (6 bases). Germline CDR1 and CDR2: SGHRS and YFSETQ. The CDR3 runs 15 residues.

The V call is TRBV2, the J call TRBJ1-1, with no clear D. V was pared by 6 bases and J by 3 bases, with 5 bases between. The CDR3 is made up of 11 amino acids. Germline V gene data show CDR1 as SNHLY and CDR2 as FYNNEI. In DNA form, the CDR3 reads TGTGCCAGCAGCCAGGACACTGAAGCTTTCTTT. As protein: CASSQDTEAFF.

The chain joins TRBV11-2 to TRBJ1-3; TRBD1 matches at 9 bases. Germline CDR1 is SGHAT and CDR2 is FQNNGV. The CDR3 sequence is 13 residues long. J was trimmed by 8 bases and V by 5 bases; bases with no gene match: 4. This CDR3 is CASSMGQGYTIYF. For the CDR3, the DNA is TGTGCCAGCAGCATGGGACAGGGCTACACCATATATTTT.

The rearrangement joins TRBV15 to TRBJ1-5; 7 nucleotides agree with TRBD1. CDR1 is LNHNV and CDR2 is YYDKDF in the germline V gene (reference sequence). The CDR3 has 17 residues. V was pared by 1 base and J by 0 bases, with 6 bases of the junction left unmatched. DNA of the CDR3: TGTGCCACCAGCAGAGTCGGCAGGGGGTATAGCAATCAGCCCCAGCATTTT. Residues: CATSRVGRGYSNQPQHF.

The chain recombines TRBV6-6 with TRBJ2-5; possibly TRBD1 or TRBD2 for D (5 bases each). CDR1 and CDR2 (germline): MNHNY, SVGAGI (reference sequence). V lost 2 bases to trimming and J lost 1 base, with 11 bases between them. This CDR3 spans 15 amino acids. Here the CDR3 DNA reads TGTGCCAGCAGTTACGGGGGTCGGGCCCAAGAGACCCAGTACTTC. Amino acid sequence: CASSYGGRAQETQYF.

The chain employs TRBV24-1 and TRBJ1-2; D unresolved. The CDR3 totals 11 residues. Between the trimmed V and J ends, which lost 4 bases and 7 bases, there was a span of 6 bases. Germline values: CDR1 KGHDR, CDR2 SFDVKD. The CDR3 region is CATSDKGGYTF. The CDR3 nucleotides are TGTGCCACCAGTGACAAAGGTGGCTACACCTTC.

The chain has TRBV5-5 and TRBJ2-5; no clear D. V was cut by 0 bases and J by 6 bases, with 3 bases left in between. Germline CDR1 SGHKS, CDR2 YYEKEE (reference sequence). The CDR3 totals 11 residues. The CDR3 reads CASSLVKTQYF. Written as DNA, the CDR3 is TGTGCCAGCAGCTTGGTGAAGACCCAGTACTTC.

The V and J genes are TRBV7-3 and TRBJ2-3, with a tentative D call TRBD2 (5 bases). V lost 5 bases to trimming and J lost 10 bases, with 16 bases between them. CDR3 length: 13 residues. CDR1 is SGHTA and CDR2 is FQGTGA in the germline V gene. The CDR3 here is CASSPNQRDAQYF. The CDR3, as DNA: TGTGCCAGCAGCCCTAACCAGAGGGATGCGCAGTATTTT.

V is TRBV28 and J is TRBJ1-4; tentatively, D is TRBD1 (5 bases). The germline CDR1 and CDR2 sequences are MDHEN and SYDVKM. There are 17 residues in the CDR3. The germline V and J ends were trimmed by 1 base and 6 bases, with 18 bases remaining between them. CDR3 amino acids: CASSLYQSGQGYEKLFF. CDR3 DNA: TGTGCCAGCAGTTTATACCAATCAGGGCAGGGTTATGAAAAACTGTTTTTT.

V and J are TRBV9 and TRBJ2-5, with D possibly being TRBD1 or TRBD2 (5 bases each). This CDR3 has 16 amino acids. The germline gives CDR1 SGDLS, CDR2 YYNGEE. V lost 0 bases to trimming and J lost 7 bases, with 19 bases between them. The CDR3 sequence is CASSVGGPGVWRTQYF. The CDR3 DNA is TGTGCCAGCAGCGTAGGGGGACCCGGCGTCTGGAGGACCCAGTACTTC.